The 10 T cell receptor beta chains given below trace back to one sample, sequenced in a study of metastatic and nonmetastatic thyroid tumors. TCRdb reassembled clones from the PCR reads with MiXCR. The table records some 19,000 clones, roughly a sixth of them present only once. None of the patients had undergone any treatment ahead of thyroid surgery. The material sequenced was blood. Every receptor here comes from a female donor with papillary thyroid cancer or a benign thyroid nodule (not recorded which). Some clones in this sample may be carry-over from other donors' samples.

J is TRBJ2-1 and V is TRBV11-2, with TRBD2 matching over 13 bases. The CDR3 totals 17 residues. V lost 5 bases, J lost 9 bases, and 13 bases stayed unmatched. CDR1 is SGHAT, CDR2 FQNNGV, per germline. The CDR3 region has the DNA TGTGCCAGCAGCCGTAGGCAACTAGCGGGAGGGCCCAGTGAGCAGTTCTTC. Translating it yields CASSRRQLAGGPSEQFF.

This rearrangement joins TRBV11-2 to TRBJ1-2; D call uncertain. The V end lost 3 bases, the J end lost 4 bases, and 12 bases lay between the germline ends. This CDR3 has 14 amino acids. Germline lookup yields CDR1 SGHAT and CDR2 FQNNGV. Here the CDR3 reads CASSFSGTLYGYTF. Written as DNA, the CDR3 is TGTGCCAGCAGCTTCTCAGGAACTCTCTATGGCTACACCTTC.

This clone was counted at least ten times. The gene calls are TRBV27 and TRBJ2-7; 13 bases match TRBD2. This CDR3 contains 16 residues. V shed 5 bases, J shed 5 bases, and the junction held 9 bases outside the gene matches. Germline CDR1 is MNHEY and CDR2 is SMNVEV (reference sequence). This chain's CDR3 is CASSPGLAGAQDEQYF. In DNA, the CDR3 is TGTGCCAGCAGTCCCGGACTAGCGGGAGCGCAAGACGAGCAGTACTTC.

This clone is medium-sized within its sample. V is TRBV11-2 and J is TRBJ1-2; D is uncertain. The CDR3 is 14 amino acids. From germline, CDR1 is SGHAT and CDR2 FQNNGV. Between the trimmed V and J ends, which lost 4 bases and 1 base, there was a span of 10 bases. The CDR3 loop reads CASSSGRNNYGYTF. The CDR3 nucleotides are TGTGCCAGCAGCTCCGGACGGAATAACTATGGCTACACCTTC.

This clone has a count of ten or more. The chain carries TRBV6-1 and TRBJ2-7, with 8 bases fitting TRBD2. Germline CDR1 MNHNS, CDR2 SASEGT. The trim removed 3 bases at V and 3 bases at J, leaving 7 bases unmatched. The CDR3 covers 15 residues. Here the CDR3 reads CASSEGLAGYYEQYF. CDR3 nucleotide sequence: TGTGCCAGCAGTGAGGGGTTAGCGGGATACTACGAGCAGTACTTC.

The sample holds a few counts of this clone. This chain joins TRBV19 and TRBJ2-7, with 13 nucleotides matching TRBD2. The ends lost 5 bases at V and 10 bases at J; junction bases unmatched: 11. Germline V CDR1 and CDR2: LNHDA, SQIVND (reference sequence). This CDR3 is 15 amino acids long. DNA for the CDR3: TGTGCCAGTAGTCCTGGGACTAGCGGGGAGCGCGATCAGTACTTC. The encoded protein is CASSPGTSGERDQYF.

This clone came up many times. The V and J genes are TRBV6-1 and TRBJ2-7; possible D gene TRBD2, 5 bases. The CDR3 runs to 13 residues. The germline V gene has CDR1 MNHNS and CDR2 SASEGT. Trimming took 5 bases from V and 1 from J, leaving 9 bases between them. In DNA, the CDR3 is TGTGCCAGCAGTCCCCCGGGATCCTACGAGCAGTACTTC. Its translation is CASSPPGSYEQYF.

This clone has at least ten counts. The rearrangement links TRBV30 to TRBJ2-1, with 9 bases aligning to TRBD2. Germline trimming cut 3 bases from V and 5 bases from J; bases unmatched to any gene: 14. This CDR3 has 17 residues. CDR1 and CDR2 from the germline V gene are GTSNPN and SVGIG (reference sequence). The CDR3 nucleotides read TGTGCCTGGAGGAGGGGTTCCGCCCTAGCGGGAAACAATGAGCAGTTCTTC. Its translation: CAWRRGSALAGNNEQFF.

This clone is labeled medium-sized. The gene calls are TRBV4-1 and TRBJ2-7; D not resolved. CDR1 is MGHRA and CDR2 is YSYEKL in the germline V gene. V was clipped by 1 base and J by 5 bases, with 12 bases between them. The CDR3 loop spans 14 amino acids. CDR3 in amino acids: CASSQVGMLNEQYF. As DNA, the CDR3 is TGCGCCAGCAGCCAAGTAGGGATGCTGAACGAGCAGTACTTC.

This clone was detected many times. The CDR3 region has the DNA TGTGCCAGCAGCGGGGGGACTCTACACACAGATACGCAGTATTTT. It specifies CASSGGTLHTDTQYF. This sequence joins TRBV9 and TRBJ2-3; D perhaps matches TRBD2 (6 bases). This CDR3 is built from 15 residues. CDR1 SGDLS and CDR2 YYNGEE come from the germline V gene. Trimming removed 3 bases at V and 2 bases at J, with 13 bases between. Full variable domain (rest looked up from reference TRBV9 and TRBJ2-3): DSGVTQTPKHLITATGQRVTLRCSPRSGDLSVYWYQQSLDQGLQFLIQYYNGEERAKGNILERFSAQQFPDLHSELNLSSLELGDSALYFCASSGGTLHTDTQYFGPGTRLTVL.